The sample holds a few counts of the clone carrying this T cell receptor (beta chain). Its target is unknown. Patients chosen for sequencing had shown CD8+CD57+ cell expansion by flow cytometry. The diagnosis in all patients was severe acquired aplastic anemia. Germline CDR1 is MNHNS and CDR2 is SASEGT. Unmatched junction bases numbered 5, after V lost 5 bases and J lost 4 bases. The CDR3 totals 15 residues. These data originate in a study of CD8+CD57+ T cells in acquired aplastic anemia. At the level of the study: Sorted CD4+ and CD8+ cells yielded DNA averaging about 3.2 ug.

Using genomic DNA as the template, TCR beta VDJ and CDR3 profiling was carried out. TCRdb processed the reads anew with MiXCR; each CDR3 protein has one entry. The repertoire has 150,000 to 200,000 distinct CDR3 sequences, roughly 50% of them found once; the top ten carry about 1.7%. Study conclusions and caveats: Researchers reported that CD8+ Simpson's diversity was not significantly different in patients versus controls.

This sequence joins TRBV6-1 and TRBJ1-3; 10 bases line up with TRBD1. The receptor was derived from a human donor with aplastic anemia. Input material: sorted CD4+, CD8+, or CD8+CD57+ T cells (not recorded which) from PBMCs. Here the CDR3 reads CASSRQGASGNTIYF. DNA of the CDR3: TGTGCCAGCAGTCGACAGGGGGCATCGGGAAACACCATATATTTT.